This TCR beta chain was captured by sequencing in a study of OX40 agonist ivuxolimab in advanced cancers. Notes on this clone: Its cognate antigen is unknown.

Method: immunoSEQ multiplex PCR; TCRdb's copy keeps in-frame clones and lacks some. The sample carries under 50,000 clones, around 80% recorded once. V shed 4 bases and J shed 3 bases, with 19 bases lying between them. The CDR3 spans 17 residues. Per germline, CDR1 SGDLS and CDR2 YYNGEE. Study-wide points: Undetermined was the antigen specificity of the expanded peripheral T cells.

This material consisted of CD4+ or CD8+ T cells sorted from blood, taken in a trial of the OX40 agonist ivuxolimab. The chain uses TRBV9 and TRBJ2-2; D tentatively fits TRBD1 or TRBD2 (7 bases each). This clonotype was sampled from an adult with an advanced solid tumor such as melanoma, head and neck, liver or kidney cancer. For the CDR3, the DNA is TGTGCCAGCAGCCTACGACCCCAGGGGGGGGACACCGGGGAGCTGTTTTTT. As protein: CASSLRPQGGDTGELFF.